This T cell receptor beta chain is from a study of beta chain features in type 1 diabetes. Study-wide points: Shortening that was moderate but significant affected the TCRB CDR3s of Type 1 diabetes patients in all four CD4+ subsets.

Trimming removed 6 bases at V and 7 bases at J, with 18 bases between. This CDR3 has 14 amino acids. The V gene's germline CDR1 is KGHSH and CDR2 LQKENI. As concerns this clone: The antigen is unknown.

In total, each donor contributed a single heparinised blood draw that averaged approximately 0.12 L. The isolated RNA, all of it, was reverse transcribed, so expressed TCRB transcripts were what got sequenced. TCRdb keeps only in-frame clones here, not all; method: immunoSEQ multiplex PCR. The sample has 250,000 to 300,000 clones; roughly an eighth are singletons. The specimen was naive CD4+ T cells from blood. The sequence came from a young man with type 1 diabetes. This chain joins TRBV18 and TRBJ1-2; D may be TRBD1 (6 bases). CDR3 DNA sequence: TGTGCCAGCTCTGGGCAACAGGGCGAAGGTGGCTACACCTTC. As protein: CASSGQQGEGGYTF.